Included here is one T cell receptor (beta chain) sequence, with context. Its antigen is not known. This sample stems from a study of siplizumab effects on memory and regulatory T cells. Study results and caveats: Where siplizumab was present, mappable alloreactive CD4+ clones averaged approximately 70% Treg-derived, compared with roughly 26% in controls. About 80-96% of proliferating CD4+ or CD8+ clones had no assignable naive or memory phenotype. Apparently key alloresponse contributors, naive T cells also seemed more diverse than memory cells.

Germline lookup yields CDR1 MNHEY and CDR2 SVGAGI. This CDR3 spans 14 amino acids. Assay: immunoSEQ multiplex PCR; the TCRdb copy retains only in-frame clones and omits some. The sample holds about 100,000 clones; under 95% are singletons and the top ten take approximately 0.71%. The chain is built from TRBV6-5 and TRBJ2-5, with 7 bases matching TRBD1. Judging by the DNA end, TRBJ2-7 fits better; the J call may be wrong. Sample: Tregs sorted from blood. The sequence derives from a human donor in good health. DNA of the CDR3: TGTGCCAGCAGTTACCGACAGGGCGTCGACGAGCAGTACTTC. Its protein product is CASSYRQGVDEQYF.